This paragraph covers one TCR beta chain sequence. Its antigen is still unknown. No base quality values were provided; no much bigger clone lies one nucleotide off. For each ankylosing spondylitis patient, the synovial fluid sample was matched to a blood sample from that same patient. This record belongs to a study of CD8 T cells in ankylosing spondylitis (dated by TCRdb to the late 2010s). Some background on the complete study: To find TCR variants linked to disease, the study profiled T cell receptor beta repertoires in ankylosing spondylitis patients and healthy donors. In total, the full study cohort was made up of roughly 110 healthy donors and about two dozen ankylosing spondylitis patients. Peripheral blood samples were taken, and synovial fluid was additionally collected from ankylosing spondylitis patients.

Sequencing was carried out with an Illumina HiSeq 2500. Quantitative 5'-RACE with molecular barcodes was the method used to prepare the TCR beta libraries. The study's own analysis went as follows. A new computational method based on a probabilistic model of VDJ rearrangement was used to identify disease-linked TCR variants. The raw public data were reprocessed by TCRdb itself: fastp quality trimming at Q25, MiXCR clonotype calling, in-frame beta chains only. Rows with a matching CDR3 protein are joined into one entry that keeps the most common DNA and genes. The V and J calls were not made by the authors but by TCRdb's processing. For this sample the table gives around 120,000 distinct CDR3 sequences, of which less than 25% were detected only once. The top ten constitute over 9% of the sample. The germline V gene (reference sequence) gives CDR1 as DFQATT and CDR2 as SNEGSKA. From cysteine to phenylalanine, the CDR3 is 11 amino acids long. The only DNA kept is the CDR3, 33 bases in frame from the first base. Trimming costs V 3 bases and J 3 bases, and their ends lie 5 bases apart.

The investigation overall reported the following: The disease-linked clones were reported to be significantly enriched in matched synovial fluid samples from ankylosing spondylitis patients. A TCR beta motif made up of several highly homologous amino acid variants appeared to be characteristic of blood from ankylosing spondylitis patients. The disease-linked clones showed a CD8+ phenotype and occurred at relatively low frequencies in peripheral blood. Some motif variants had previously been reported in the synovial fluid and blood of reactive arthritis patients, which suggests shared mechanisms of disease initiation.

The chain links TRBV20-1 with TRBJ1-1, with no confident D gene call. Sequenced: synovial fluid, either unsorted or a sorted T cell fraction (not recorded which). This TCR derives from a male donor with ankylosing spondylitis. The CDR3 has the sequence CSASSDTEAFF. The nucleotide sequence is TGCAGTGCTAGTTCAGACACTGAAGCTTTCTTT.